This TCR beta chain came from a study of T cells expressing NK-cell markers. Turning to the study itself: Seropositivity for HCMV was found in seven of the eight sequenced donors, with one seronegative.

As to this clonotype: Its antigen is unidentified.

This CDR3 comprises 13 residues. CDR1 is MNHEY and CDR2 is SMNVEV in the germline V gene (reference sequence). The study, taken as a whole, reports: In several donors, these clonotypes also led the CD3+CD56-NKG2C+ fraction. For five or six donors, the dominant NKG2C+ clonotypes made up roughly 1.0-7.0% of their CD8+ T cells.

UMIs accompanied the 5'RACE template switching by which TCR beta cDNA was made. TCRdb re-called the 5' RACE reads and gives one entry per CDR3 protein, without DNA. The listing records roughly 150,000 distinct CDR3 sequences. Sequenced sample: blood T cells: a sorted CD56 or NKG2C T cell subset, CD4+ or CD8+ T cells, or bulk PBMC T cells (not recorded which). The TCR was taken from a woman aged 18 to 75 in good health. The genes are TRBV27 and TRBJ1-1. The CDR3: CASSLPEGTEAFF.